The present T cell receptor (beta chain) was sequenced within a study of blood T cells in healthy people across ages. Study observations and caveats: PBMCs went unsorted, and a conclusive naive versus antigen-experienced comparison was therefore prevented. Estimates drawn from one million T cells were deemed to understate diversity. Age advanced and TCR beta diversity per million T cells fell, roughly linearly.

Germline V gene lookup returns CDR1 MDHEN and CDR2 SYDVKM. The CDR3 is 14 residues long. Regarding this clonotype: Its target is unknown. With a much larger clone just one base away, this may be a read error.

With a J-beta primer mix and a sample-barcoded 5' primer, a second PCR ran about 6 to 11 cycles. CDR3-containing paired-end reads numbered at least 2.5 million in each sample. TCRdb re-derived calls from the 5' RACE reads in MiXCR, one entry per CDR3 protein. The sample holds hundreds of thousands of distinct CDR3 sequences; 40% to 50% are singletons and the top ten take around 30%. The specimen was blood. This sequence joins TRBV28 and TRBJ2-7; D unresolved. Gene TRBJ2-4 matches the end of the DNA better, so the J call may be wrong. This clonotype originated in a man older than 75 in good health. CDR3 sequence: CANSLYQAKNIQYF. CDR3 sequence (DNA): TGTGCCAACAGTTTATACCAAGCCAAAAACATTCAGTACTTC.